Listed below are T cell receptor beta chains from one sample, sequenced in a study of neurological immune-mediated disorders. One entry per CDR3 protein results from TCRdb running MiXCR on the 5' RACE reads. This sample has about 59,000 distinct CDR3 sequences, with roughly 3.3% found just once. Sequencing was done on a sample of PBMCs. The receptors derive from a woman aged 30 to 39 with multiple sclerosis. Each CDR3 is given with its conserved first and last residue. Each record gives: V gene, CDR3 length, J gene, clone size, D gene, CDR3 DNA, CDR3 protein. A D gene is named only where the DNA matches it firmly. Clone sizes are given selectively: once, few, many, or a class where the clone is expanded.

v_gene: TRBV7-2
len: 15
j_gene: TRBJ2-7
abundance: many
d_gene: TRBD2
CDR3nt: TGTGCCAGCAGCTTCTTAGCGGGAGGGCCTAGGGAGCAGTACTTC
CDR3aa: CASSFLAGGPREQYF

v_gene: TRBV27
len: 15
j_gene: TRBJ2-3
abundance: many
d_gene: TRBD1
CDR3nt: TGTGCCAGCAGGGGGGACAGGGTGCACACAGATACGCAGTATTTT
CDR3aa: CASRGDRVHTDTQYF

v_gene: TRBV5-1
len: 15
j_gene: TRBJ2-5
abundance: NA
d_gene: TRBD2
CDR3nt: TGCGCCAGCGGCTCCTTAGCGGGGGCGGAAGGGACCCAGTACTTC
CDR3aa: CASGSLAGAEGTQYF

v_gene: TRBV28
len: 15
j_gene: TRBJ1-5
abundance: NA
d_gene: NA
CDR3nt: TGTGCCAGCAATCCGGGACGGTCAGGCAATCAGCCCCAGAATTTT
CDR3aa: CASNPGRSGNQPQNF

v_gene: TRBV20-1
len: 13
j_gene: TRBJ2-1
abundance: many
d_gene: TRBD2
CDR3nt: TGCAGTGCTAATAGCGGGAGTTACAATGAGCAGTTCTTC
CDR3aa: CSANSGSYNEQFF

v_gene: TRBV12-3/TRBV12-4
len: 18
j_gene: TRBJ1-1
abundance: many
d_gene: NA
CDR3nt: TGTGCCAGCAGTTCTTTGGGCGGGGTTTCGATCATGAACACTGAAGCTTTCTTT
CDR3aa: CASSSLGGVSIMNTEAFF

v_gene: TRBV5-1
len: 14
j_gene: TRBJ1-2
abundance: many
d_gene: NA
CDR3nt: TGCGCCAGCAGCTTGGGACTCCGAGATAATGGCTACACCTTC
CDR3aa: CASSLGLRDNGYTF

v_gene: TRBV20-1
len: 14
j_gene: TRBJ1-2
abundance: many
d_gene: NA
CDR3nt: TGCAGTGCTAGAGATTCTTTGGCAGGGCTGGGCTACACCTTC
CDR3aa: CSARDSLAGLGYTF

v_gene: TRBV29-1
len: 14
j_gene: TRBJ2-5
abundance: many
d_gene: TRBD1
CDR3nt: TGCAGCGTTGAGAGGCCGGGACAGGGCGTGCCCCAGTACTTC
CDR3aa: CSVERPGQGVPQYF

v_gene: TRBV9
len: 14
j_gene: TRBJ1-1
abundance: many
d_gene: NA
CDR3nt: TGTGCCAGCAGCCCGCAGGGCTCGGGAACTGAAGCTTTCTTT
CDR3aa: CASSPQGSGTEAFF

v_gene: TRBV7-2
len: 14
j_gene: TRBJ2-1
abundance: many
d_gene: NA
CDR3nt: TGTGCCAGCAGCTCGGACTTTACCTACAATGAGCAGTTCTTC
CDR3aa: CASSSDFTYNEQFF

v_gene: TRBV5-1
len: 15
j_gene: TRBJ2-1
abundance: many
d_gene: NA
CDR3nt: TGCGCCAGCAGCTTAGCGATAGGGACCTACAATGAGCAGTTCTTC
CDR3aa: CASSLAIGTYNEQFF

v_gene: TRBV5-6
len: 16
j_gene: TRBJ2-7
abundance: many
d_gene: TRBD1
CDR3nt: TGTGCCAGCAGCTTAGGTCTGGGCCCACAGGGGTACGAGCAGTACTTC
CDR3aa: CASSLGLGPQGYEQYF

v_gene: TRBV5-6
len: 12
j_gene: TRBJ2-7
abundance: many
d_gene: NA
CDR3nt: TGTGCCAGCAGCTTGAGTCGGTACGAGCAGTACTTC
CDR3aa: CASSLSRYEQYF

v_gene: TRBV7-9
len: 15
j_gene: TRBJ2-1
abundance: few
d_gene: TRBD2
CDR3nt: TGTGCCAGCAGCTCCTGGCGGGAGTCAAGAAATGAGCAGTTCTTC
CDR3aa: CASSSWRESRNEQFF

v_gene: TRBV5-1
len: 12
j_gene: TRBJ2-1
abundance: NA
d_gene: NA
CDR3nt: TGCGCCAGCAGCTCCTACTATGGAGAGCAGTTCTTC
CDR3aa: CASSSYYGEQFF

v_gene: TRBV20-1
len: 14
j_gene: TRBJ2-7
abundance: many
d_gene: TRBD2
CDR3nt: TGCAGTGCTAGTACTAGCGGGGTATATGAAGAGCAGTACTTC
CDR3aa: CSASTSGVYEEQYF

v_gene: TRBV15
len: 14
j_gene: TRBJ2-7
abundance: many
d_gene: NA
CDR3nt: TGTGCCACCAGCAGCACGGGGTCACCGGGCGAGCAGTACTTC
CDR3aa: CATSSTGSPGEQYF

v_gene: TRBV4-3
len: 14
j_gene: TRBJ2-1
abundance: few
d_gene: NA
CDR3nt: TGCGCCAGCAGCCAAGATTCCAGAAACAGTGAGCAGTTCTTC
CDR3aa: CASSQDSRNSEQFF

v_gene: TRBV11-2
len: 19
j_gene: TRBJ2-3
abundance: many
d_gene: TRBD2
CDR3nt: TGTGCCAGCAGCTTAGGGCTGGGGCTAGCGGGGGCCTACACAGATACGCAGTATTTT
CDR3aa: CASSLGLGLAGAYTDTQYF

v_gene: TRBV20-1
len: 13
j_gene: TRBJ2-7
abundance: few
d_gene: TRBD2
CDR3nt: TGCAGTGCTAGGGCTAGCGGAACCTACGAGCAGTACTTC
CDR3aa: CSARASGTYEQYF

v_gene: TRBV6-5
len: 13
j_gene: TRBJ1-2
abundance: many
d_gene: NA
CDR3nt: TGTGCCAGCACGGCCGCAGCTAACTATGGCTACACCTTC
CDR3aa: CASTAAANYGYTF

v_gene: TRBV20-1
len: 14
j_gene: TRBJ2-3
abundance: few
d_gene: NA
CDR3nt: TGCAGTGGCCGAAGGGGGAGCTTCACAGATACGCAGTATTTT
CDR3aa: CSGRRGSFTDTQYF

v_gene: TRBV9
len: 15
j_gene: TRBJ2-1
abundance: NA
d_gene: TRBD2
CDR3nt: TGTGCCAGCAGCGTCTCGGCGGGAGGGCCGGGCGAGCAGTTCTTC
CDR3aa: CASSVSAGGPGEQFF

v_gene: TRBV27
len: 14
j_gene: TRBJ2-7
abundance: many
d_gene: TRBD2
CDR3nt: TGTGCCAGCAGTTTAGCTAGCGGGTTCTACGAGCAGTACTTC
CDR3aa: CASSLASGFYEQYF

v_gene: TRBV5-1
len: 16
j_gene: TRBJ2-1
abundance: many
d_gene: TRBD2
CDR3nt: TGCGCCAGCAGCTTGGAAGCGGGGAGCTCCTACAATGAGCAGTTCTTC
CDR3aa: CASSLEAGSSYNEQFF

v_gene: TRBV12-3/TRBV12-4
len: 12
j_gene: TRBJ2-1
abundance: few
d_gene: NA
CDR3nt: TGTGCCAGCAGACTTTGGGGGGATGAGCAGTTCTTC
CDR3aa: CASRLWGDEQFF

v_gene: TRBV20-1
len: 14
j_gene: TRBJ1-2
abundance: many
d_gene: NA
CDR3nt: TGCAGTGCTAGAGAACAGCAGGGATACTATGGCTACACCTTC
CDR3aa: CSAREQQGYYGYTF

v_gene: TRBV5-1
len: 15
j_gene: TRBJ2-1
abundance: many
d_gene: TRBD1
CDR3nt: TGCGCCAGCAGCACCGGACAGGGGAACTACAATGAGCAGTTCTTC
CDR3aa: CASSTGQGNYNEQFF

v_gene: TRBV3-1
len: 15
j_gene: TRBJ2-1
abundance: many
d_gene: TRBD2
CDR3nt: TGTGCCAGCAGCCAAGACCCCGGGAGGCACAATGAGCAGTTCTTC
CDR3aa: CASSQDPGRHNEQFF

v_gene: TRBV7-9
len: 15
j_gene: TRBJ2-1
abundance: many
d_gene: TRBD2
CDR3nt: TGTGCCAGCCTGACTAGCGGGGGGGCCATCTATGAGCAGTTCTTC
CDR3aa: CASLTSGGAIYEQFF

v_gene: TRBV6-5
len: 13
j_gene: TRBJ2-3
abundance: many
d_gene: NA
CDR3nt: TGTGCCAGCAATCGCCTGGGCACAGATACGCAGTATTTT
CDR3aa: CASNRLGTDTQYF

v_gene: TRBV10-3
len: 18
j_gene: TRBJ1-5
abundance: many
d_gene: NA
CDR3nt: TGTGCCATCAGTGAGGGGGGCCCGGGACACCTTAGCAATCAGCCCCAGCATTTT
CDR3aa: CAISEGGPGHLSNQPQHF

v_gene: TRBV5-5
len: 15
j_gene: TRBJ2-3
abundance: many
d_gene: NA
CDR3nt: TGTGCCAGCAGCACCGGGGGAGCTAGCACAGATACGCAGTATTTT
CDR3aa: CASSTGGASTDTQYF